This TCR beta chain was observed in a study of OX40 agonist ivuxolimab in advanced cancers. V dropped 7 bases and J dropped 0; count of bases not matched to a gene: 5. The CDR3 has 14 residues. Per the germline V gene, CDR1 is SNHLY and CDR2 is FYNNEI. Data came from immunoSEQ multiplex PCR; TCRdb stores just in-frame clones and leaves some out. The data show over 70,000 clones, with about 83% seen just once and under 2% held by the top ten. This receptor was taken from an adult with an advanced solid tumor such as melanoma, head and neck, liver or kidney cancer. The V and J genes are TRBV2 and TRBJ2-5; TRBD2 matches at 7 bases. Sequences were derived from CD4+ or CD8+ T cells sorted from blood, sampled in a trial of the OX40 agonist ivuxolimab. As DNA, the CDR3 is TGTGCCAGCACCCCGGGACTAAACCAAGAGACCCAGTACTTC. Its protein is CASTPGLNQETQYF.